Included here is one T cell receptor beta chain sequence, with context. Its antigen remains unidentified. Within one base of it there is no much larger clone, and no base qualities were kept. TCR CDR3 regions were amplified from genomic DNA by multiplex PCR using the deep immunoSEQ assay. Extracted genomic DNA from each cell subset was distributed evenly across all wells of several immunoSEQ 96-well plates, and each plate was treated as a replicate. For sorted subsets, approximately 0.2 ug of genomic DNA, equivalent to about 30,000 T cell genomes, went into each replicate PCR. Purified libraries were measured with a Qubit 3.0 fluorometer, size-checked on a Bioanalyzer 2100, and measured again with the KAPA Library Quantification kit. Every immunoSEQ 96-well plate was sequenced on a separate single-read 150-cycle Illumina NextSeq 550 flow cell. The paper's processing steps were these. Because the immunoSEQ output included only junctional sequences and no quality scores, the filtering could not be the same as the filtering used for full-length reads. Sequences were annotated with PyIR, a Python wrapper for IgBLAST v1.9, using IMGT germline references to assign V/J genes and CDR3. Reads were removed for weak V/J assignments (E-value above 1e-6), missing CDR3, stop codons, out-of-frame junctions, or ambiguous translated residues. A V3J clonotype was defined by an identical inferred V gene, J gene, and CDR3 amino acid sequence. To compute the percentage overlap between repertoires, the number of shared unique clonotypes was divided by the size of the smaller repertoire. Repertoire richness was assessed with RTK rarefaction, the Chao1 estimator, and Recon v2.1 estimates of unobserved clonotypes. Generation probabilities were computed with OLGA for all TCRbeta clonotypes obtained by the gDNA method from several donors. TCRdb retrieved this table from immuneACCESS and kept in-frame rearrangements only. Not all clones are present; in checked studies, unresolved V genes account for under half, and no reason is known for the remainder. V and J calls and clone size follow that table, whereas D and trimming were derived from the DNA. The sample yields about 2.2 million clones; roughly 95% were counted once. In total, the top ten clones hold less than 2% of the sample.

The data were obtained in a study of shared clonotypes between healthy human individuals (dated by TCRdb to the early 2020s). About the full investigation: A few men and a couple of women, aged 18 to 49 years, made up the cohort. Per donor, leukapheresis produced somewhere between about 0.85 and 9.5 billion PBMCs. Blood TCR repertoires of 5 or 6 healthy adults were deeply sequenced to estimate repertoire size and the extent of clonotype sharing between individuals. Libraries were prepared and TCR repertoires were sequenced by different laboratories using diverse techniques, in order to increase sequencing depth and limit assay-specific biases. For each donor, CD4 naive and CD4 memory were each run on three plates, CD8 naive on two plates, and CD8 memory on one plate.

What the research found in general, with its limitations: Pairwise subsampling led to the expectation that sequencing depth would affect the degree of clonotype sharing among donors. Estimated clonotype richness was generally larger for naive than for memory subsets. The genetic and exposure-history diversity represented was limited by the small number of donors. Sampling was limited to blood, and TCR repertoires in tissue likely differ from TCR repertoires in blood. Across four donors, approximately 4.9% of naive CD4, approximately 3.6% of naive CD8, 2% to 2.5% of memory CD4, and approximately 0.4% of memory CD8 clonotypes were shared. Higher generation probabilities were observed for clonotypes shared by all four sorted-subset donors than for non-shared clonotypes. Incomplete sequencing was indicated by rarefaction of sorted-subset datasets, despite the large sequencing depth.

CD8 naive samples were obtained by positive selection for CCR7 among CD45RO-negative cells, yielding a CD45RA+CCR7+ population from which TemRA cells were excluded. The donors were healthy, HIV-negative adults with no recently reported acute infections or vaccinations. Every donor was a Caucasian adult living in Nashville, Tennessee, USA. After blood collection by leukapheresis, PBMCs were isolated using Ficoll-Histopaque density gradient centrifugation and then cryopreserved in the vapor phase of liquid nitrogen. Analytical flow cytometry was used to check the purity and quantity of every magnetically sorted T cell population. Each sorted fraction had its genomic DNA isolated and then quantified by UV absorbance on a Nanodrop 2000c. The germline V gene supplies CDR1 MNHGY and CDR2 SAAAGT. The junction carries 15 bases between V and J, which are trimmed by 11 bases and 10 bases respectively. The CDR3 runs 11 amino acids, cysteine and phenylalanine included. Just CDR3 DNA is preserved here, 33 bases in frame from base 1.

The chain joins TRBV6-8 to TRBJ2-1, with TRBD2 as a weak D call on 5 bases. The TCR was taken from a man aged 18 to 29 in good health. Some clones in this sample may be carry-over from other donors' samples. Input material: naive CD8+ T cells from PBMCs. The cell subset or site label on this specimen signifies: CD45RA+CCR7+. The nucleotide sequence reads TGTGCCGGGAGCCTGGGCTGCGAGCAGTTCTTC. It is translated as CAGSLGCEQFF.